The entry below gives a single T cell receptor (beta chain) sequence along with its context. The clone's antigen remains unknown. Per-base qualities were not stored, and no clone one base away is much larger. The CDR3 runs 15 amino acids, cysteine and phenylalanine included. Of all the DNA, just the CDR3 is kept, 45 bases in frame from base 1. Via the germline V gene, CDR1 is SGHVS and CDR2 FQNEAQ. The V and J ends are trimmed by 1 base and 0 bases, leaving 7 bases between them. In the prospective study, participants were about 18 to 89 years old, resided in 24 geographic areas of the United States, and were enrolled through a virtual design. Cohort assignment in the prospective study relied on participant-reported clinical history from a screening survey and a study questionnaire. Recovered participants in ImmuneRACE Cohort 3 were defined by two consecutive negative NP/OP PCR tests, clearance by a healthcare professional, or resolution of symptoms. In the prospective study, mobile phlebotomists collected whole blood, serum and a nasopharyngeal or oropharyngeal swab from each participant. Over an approximately 2-month period, participants in the prospective study had the option of providing additional blood draws and questionnaires. Prospective study blood samples were shipped either frozen or at room temperature before DNA extraction.

TCRbeta CDR3 regions were amplified from genomic DNA using the immunoSEQ Assay, a bias-controlled multiplex PCR. On the study's bioinformatics: Nucleated cell counts per sample were estimated from amplification of reference gene primers within the assay. Sequence reads were collapsed and filtered to measure the absolute abundance of every unique TCRbeta CDR3 rearrangement. For each sample, productive Simpson clonality was calculated as the square root of Simpson's diversity index across productive rearrangements. The table comes from immuneACCESS by way of TCRdb, which keeps in-frame sequences with V and J called. Part of the clones is missing from these tables; in studies checked, under half for an unresolved V gene and the rest for unknown reasons. The V and J calls and clone size come from that table; D and trimming were worked out from the DNA. The sample has 150,000 to 200,000 clones on record, approximately 91% of them singletons. The top ten constitute 0.7% to 0.9% of the sample.

These data belong to a study of blood T cell repertoires in COVID-19 (TCRdb year 2020). Turning to the overall study: Samples from collaborators originated in the United States, Italy and Spain and spanned both the acute and convalescent phases of COVID-19. The repertoires were released in a freely available public database meant as a resource for research on the immune response to SARS-CoV-2. Samples came from the ongoing ImmuneRACE study (first 160 participants) plus 1,254 subjects from 6 global collaborators. A de-identified subject ID, COVID-19 status, age in years and sex were almost always included in the sample metadata. Subjects who had been exposed to COVID-19, were actively infected with it, or had recovered from it provided the deeply sampled blood TCRbeta repertoires that made up the dataset. Where HLA class I and class II types were available, the types were taken from metadata supplied by the sample provider, not from assay-based typing. The material from the prospective study consisted of cDNA or gDNA derived from T cells, B-cell-depleted T cells, or PBMCs.

Study-wide conclusions, independent of this receptor: The amount of clinical and demographic metadata varied by source and participant and was provided uncurated.

The TCR originated in a woman under 30 who had recovered from COVID-19. Source material: PBMCs or T cells enriched from blood (not recorded which). The chain is encoded by TRBV7-8 joined to TRBJ2-1; no D segment can be confidently identified. The CDR3 has the sequence CASSLGVSSYNEQFF. The bases read TGTGCCAGCAGCTTAGGTGTGAGCTCCTACAATGAGCAGTTCTTC.